Below, 11 T cell receptor beta chains from the same sample are listed, as sequenced in a study of blood T cells in healthy people across ages. Primers used in a second PCR of about 6 to 11 cycles were a sample-barcoded 5' primer and a J-beta primer mix. TCRdb re-called the 5' RACE reads through MiXCR, storing one row per CDR3 protein. The sample includes approximately 800,000 distinct CDR3 sequences, 58% seen only once; the top ten take over 20%. Sequencing was carried out using blood. The receptors come from a man under 40 in good health.

This clonotype was seen ten or more times. This chain connects TRBV12-3 or TRBV12-4 to TRBJ2-5, with D perhaps given as TRBD1 or TRBD2 (6 bases each). This CDR3 has 13 residues. The germline V and J ends were trimmed by 8 bases and 5 bases, with 15 bases remaining between them. The DNA of the CDR3 is TGTGCCAGCGGGGGGCCTATCATCGAGACCCAGTACTTC. Amino acid sequence: CASGGPIIETQYF.

The chain combines TRBV20-1 with TRBJ2-7; 9 bases map to TRBD1. The V segment lost 7 bases and the J segment 5 bases; nucleotides outside the gene matches: 12. The CDR3 loop spans 14 amino acids. Germline V gene sequence: CDR1 DFQATT, CDR2 SNEGSKA (reference sequence). CDR3 amino acids: CSGKAGQGKHEQYF. CDR3 nucleotides: TGCAGTGGTAAAGCGGGACAGGGTAAACACGAGCAGTACTTC.

As regards this clonotype: One base away lies a much larger clone, so this may be a sequencing read error. The CDR3 DNA sequence: TGTGCCAGCAGTGACTCTAGCGGGGGGGTCAATGAGCAGTTCTTC. This encodes CASSDSSGGVNEQFF. The V call is TRBV6-4, the J call TRBJ2-1; 11 bases line up with TRBD2. V was pared by 0 bases and J by 6 bases, with 1 base of the junction left unmatched. Germline values: CDR1 MRHNA, CDR2 SNTAGT. CDR3 length: 15 amino acids.

The J gene is TRBJ2-1, the V gene TRBV7-2; 9 positions agree with TRBD1. CDR1 and CDR2 (germline): SGHTA, FQGNSA. Germline trimming cut 1 base from V and 8 bases from J; bases unmatched to any gene: 6. The CDR3 has 15 residues. The CDR3 coding sequence is TGTGCCAGCAGCTTAGGGGTACAGGGGGCTTATGAGCAGTTCTTC. Its protein is CASSLGVQGAYEQFF. Full variable domain (remainder filled in from reference TRBV7-2 and TRBJ2-1): GAGVSQSPSNKVTEKGKDVELRCDPISGHTALYWYRQSLGQGLEFLIYFQGNSAPDKSGLPSDRFSAERTGGSVSTLTIQRTQQEDSAVYLCASSLGVQGAYEQFFGPGTRLTVL.

This rearrangement joins TRBV20-1 to TRBJ2-1, with TRBD2 as a possible D gene (6 bases). Trimming left V 6 bases short and J 9 bases short, with 30 bases between. CDR1 is DFQATT, CDR2 SNEGSKA, per germline (reference sequence). The CDR3 spans 17 residues. The CDR3 region is CSAVPLAGTSKGLEQFF. The DNA for the CDR3 is TGCAGTGCCGTCCCCCTCGCCGGTACTAGTAAGGGACTTGAGCAGTTCTTC.

This rearrangement joins TRBV5-1 to TRBJ2-7; D gene unclear. With 6 bases removed from V and 5 bases from J, the gap between germline ends came to 3 bases. CDR3 length: 9 residues. Germline V gives CDR1 SGHRS, CDR2 YFSETQ. The chain's CDR3 is CASKDEQYF. In DNA form, the CDR3 reads TGCGCCAGCAAGGACGAGCAGTACTTC.

This clonotype has just a few counts. The CDR3 spells CASRAEAGVGYNEQFF. Here the CDR3 DNA reads TGTGCCAGCAGAGCTGAAGCGGGAGTGGGGTACAATGAGCAGTTCTTC. The chain combines TRBV27 with TRBJ2-1; 8 nucleotides match TRBD2. With 6 bases clipped from V and 4 bases from J, the junction kept 11 bases outside the gene matches. Germline CDR1 is MNHEY and CDR2 is SMNVEV (reference sequence). CDR3 size: 16 residues.

This clonotype was seen only a few times. The V and J genes are TRBV27 and TRBJ2-1, with 9 bases lining up with TRBD2. Trimming removed 3 bases from V and 1 base from J; junction bases left unmatched: 7. The germline V gene encodes CDR1 MNHEY and CDR2 SMNVEV (reference sequence). This CDR3 has 17 residues. CDR3 region: CASSLSTGLASYNEQFF. The CDR3 DNA sequence: TGTGCCAGCAGTTTGTCGACGGGACTAGCATCCTACAATGAGCAGTTCTTC.

This clonotype was counted many times. This chain connects TRBV27 to TRBJ1-2; TRBD1 matches at 7 bases. CDR1 is MNHEY, CDR2 SMNVEV, per germline (reference sequence). J lost 8 bases, V lost 2 bases, and 2 bases had no gene match. The length of the CDR3 is 12 residues. The CDR3 DNA reads TGTGCCAGCAGTTTAAGAGGGGGCGGCTACACCTTC. Its protein product is CASSLRGGGYTF.

In regard to this clonotype: An end of the junction differs from the germline gene, which may be a read error. The CDR3 protein is CASSYEGVPYSEQFF. DNA of the CDR3: TGTGCCAGCAGTTACGAAGGGGTCCCCTACAGTGAGCAGTTCTTC. The V call is TRBV6-2 or TRBV6-3, the J call TRBJ2-1, with a tentative D call TRBD1 (5 bases). Per germline, CDR1 MNHEY and CDR2 SVGEGT. The CDR3 extends over 15 amino acids.

The rearrangement joins TRBV7-2 to TRBJ1-1; a possible D gene is TRBD1 (5 bases). V lost 4 bases, J lost 11 bases, and 8 bases lay in between. This CDR3 is built from 10 residues. The germline V gene has CDR1 SGHTA and CDR2 FQGNSA. CDR3 in amino acids: CASSSTAAFF. The DNA of the CDR3 is TGTGCCAGCAGCTCGACAGCCGCTTTCTTT.